This T cell receptor beta chain was identified during a study of tumor and adjacent non-tumor tissue in lung cancer. As for the study in general: Patients were aged roughly 30 to 76, about 10 men and roughly five women, stage I to III.

Three rounds of nested PCR, following a modified ARM-PCR protocol, produced the TCRbeta library. MiXCR, applied by TCRdb to the multiplex PCR reads, yields one record per CDR3 protein. Here the sample spans under 150,000 distinct CDR3 sequences, around two thirds being singletons. This sample's RNA came from whole unsorted tissue. J gave up 11 bases and V 6 bases, and 12 bases lay outside the gene matches. The CDR3 has 15 residues. The sample was lung tumor tissue. The chain joins TRBV12-3 or TRBV12-4 to TRBJ1-5; TRBD1 matches 11 bases. The TCR was taken from a man between 60 and 75 years old with small cell lung cancer. The CDR3 loop is CASSSGQGAQQSQHF. Written as DNA, the CDR3 is TGTGCCAGCAGCAGTGGACAGGGGGCTCAACAGTCCCAGCATTTT.